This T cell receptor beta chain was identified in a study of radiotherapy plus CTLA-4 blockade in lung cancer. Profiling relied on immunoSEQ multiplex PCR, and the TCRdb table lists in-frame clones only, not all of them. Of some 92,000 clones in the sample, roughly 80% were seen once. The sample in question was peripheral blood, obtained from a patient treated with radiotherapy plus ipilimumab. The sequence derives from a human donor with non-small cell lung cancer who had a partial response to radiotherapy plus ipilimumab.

CDR3 residues: CASSIVAGEGEQFF. The CDR3 DNA reads TGTGCCAGTAGTATAGTAGCGGGAGAGGGCGAGCAGTTCTTC. The chain couples TRBV19 to TRBJ2-1, with 9 bases fitting TRBD2. V gave up 1 base and J gave up 10 bases; unmatched junction bases: 5. CDR1 is LNHDA, CDR2 SQIVND, per germline (reference sequence). The CDR3 has 14 amino acids.